One sample yielded the 4 T cell receptor beta chains listed below, sequenced in a study of regulatory and conventional T cells in RAG deficiency (dated by TCRdb to the late 2010s). Before genomic DNA extraction, conventional CD4+ T cells were isolated from blood as CD25-low CD127-high cells. The library was built by means of the immunoSEQ multiplex PCR assay. TCRdb mirrors the immuneACCESS table, restricted to in-frame sequences. Some clones are absent from its copies; in checked studies, under half trace to an unresolved V gene, and the reason for the others is unknown. This sample holds fewer than 40,000 clones; 76% were observed only once. Clones ranked in the top ten supply roughly 3.4% of the sample. The data also belong to a second study, concerning regulatory T cells. That second publication adds: In the multiplex PCR, 52 forward TRBV primers and 13 reverse TRBJ primers were used, and assay-based and computational corrections were applied for amplification bias.

Source material: CD4+ effector T cells sorted from blood. Receptors were obtained from a human donor in good health.

The chain combines TRBV7-6 with TRBJ2-5; D is possibly TRBD2 (6 bases). The CDR3 totals 14 residues. Deletions cut 5 bases from V and 1 base from J, with 11 bases between. Germline V lookup: CDR1 SGHVS, CDR2 FNYEAQ. CDR3 loop: CASSPPGVQETQYF. CDR3 in DNA: TGTGCCAGCAGCCCCCCGGGGGTCCAAGAGACCCAGTACTTC.

This clone was seen a handful of times. The chain has TRBV13 and TRBJ2-7, with a possible D match to TRBD1 (7 bases). The V end was cut by 3 bases, the J end by 1 base, with 10 bases between. The CDR3 spans 14 residues. The germline V gene encodes CDR1 PRHDT and CDR2 FYEKMQ (reference sequence). CDR3: CASSLGGQSYEQYF. CDR3 DNA sequence: TGTGCCAGCAGCTTGGGGGGACAGTCCTACGAGCAGTACTTC.

The J gene is TRBJ1-6, the V gene TRBV4-1; 11 bases align to TRBD1. Germline CDR1 is MGHRA and CDR2 is YSYEKL. This CDR3 region has 16 residues. The J segment lost 9 bases and the V segment lost 4 bases, leaving 8 bases of the junction unmatched. The CDR3 spells CASSPTDRGQGSPLHF. The DNA of the CDR3 is TGCGCCAGCAGCCCAACGGACAGGGGGCAAGGTTCACCCCTCCACTTT.

In this sample, this clone turned up a few times. The chain couples TRBV23-1 to TRBJ1-2; D is possibly TRBD1 (6 bases). TRBV23-1 is an open reading frame, and its role is uncertain. This CDR3 has 17 amino acids. V lost 0 bases and J 0 bases, leaving 14 bases between the germline ends. The CDR3 DNA reads TGCGCCAGCAGTCAATCGTGGTTCGGGGGCGCTAACTATGGCTACACCTTC. Encoded protein: CASSQSWFGGANYGYTF.